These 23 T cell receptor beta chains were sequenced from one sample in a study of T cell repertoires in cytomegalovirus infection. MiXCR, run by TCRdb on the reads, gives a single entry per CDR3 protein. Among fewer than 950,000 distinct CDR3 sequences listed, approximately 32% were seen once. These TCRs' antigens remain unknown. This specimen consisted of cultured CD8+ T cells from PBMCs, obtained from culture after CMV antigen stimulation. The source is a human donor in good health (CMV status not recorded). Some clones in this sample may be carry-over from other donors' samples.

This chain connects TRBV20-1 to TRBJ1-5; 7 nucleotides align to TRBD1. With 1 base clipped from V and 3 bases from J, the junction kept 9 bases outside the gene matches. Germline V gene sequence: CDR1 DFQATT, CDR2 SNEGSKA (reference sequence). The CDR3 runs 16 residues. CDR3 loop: CSARVPRQGDNQPQHF. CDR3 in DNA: TGCAGTGCTAGAGTTCCCCGACAGGGTGACAATCAGCCCCAGCATTTT.

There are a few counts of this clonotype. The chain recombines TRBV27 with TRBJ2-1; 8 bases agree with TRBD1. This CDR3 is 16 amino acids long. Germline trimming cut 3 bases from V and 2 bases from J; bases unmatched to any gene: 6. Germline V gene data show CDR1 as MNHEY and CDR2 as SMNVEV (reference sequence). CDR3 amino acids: CASSFFSGGPYNEQFF. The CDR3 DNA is TGTGCCAGCAGTTTTTTTTCAGGGGGCCCCTACAATGAGCAGTTCTTC.

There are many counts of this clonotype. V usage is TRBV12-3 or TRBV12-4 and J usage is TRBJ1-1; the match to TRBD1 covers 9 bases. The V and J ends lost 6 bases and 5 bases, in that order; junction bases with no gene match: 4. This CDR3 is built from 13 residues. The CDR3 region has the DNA TGTGCCAGCAGCATACAGGGGGCGACTGAAGCTTTCTTT. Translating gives CASSIQGATEAFF.

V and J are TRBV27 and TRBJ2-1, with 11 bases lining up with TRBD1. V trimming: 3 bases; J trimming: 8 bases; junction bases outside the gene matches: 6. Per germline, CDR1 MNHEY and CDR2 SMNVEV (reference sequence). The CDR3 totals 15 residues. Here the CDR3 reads CASSFLWTGGDEQFF. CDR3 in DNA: TGTGCCAGCAGTTTCCTTTGGACAGGGGGCGATGAGCAGTTCTTC.

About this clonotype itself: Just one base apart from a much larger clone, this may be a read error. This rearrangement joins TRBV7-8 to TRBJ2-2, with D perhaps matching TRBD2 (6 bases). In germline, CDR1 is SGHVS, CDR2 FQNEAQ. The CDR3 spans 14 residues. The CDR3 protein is CASSPWQGGGELYF. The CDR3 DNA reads TGTGCCAGCAGCCCTTGGCAGGGCGGCGGGGAGCTGTATTTT.

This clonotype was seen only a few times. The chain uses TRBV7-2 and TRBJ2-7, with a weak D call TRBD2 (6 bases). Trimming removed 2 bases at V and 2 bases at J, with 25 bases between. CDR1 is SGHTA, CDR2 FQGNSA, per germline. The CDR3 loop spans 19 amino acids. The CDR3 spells CASSLNSGGTRLDTYEQYF. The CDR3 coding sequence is TGTGCCAGCAGCTTAAATTCTGGGGGGACCCGACTGGATACCTACGAGCAGTACTTC. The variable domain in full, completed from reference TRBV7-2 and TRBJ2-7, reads GAGVSQSPSNKVTEKGKDVELRCDPISGHTALYWYRQSLGQGLEFLIYFQGNSAPDKSGLPSDRFSAERTGGSVSTLTIQRTQQEDSAVYLCASSLNSGGTRLDTYEQYFGPGTRLTVT.

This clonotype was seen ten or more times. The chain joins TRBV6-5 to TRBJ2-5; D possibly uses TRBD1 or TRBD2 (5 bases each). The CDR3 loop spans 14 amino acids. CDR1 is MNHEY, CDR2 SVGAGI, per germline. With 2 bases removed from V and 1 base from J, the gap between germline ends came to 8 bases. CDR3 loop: CASSYTGTQETQYF. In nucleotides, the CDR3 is TGTGCCAGCAGTTACACGGGGACCCAAGAGACCCAGTACTTC.

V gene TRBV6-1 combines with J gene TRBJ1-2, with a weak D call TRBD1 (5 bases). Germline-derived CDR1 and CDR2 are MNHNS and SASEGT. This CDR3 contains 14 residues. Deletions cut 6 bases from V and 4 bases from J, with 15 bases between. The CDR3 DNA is TGTGCCAGCAGCCCCTCCGGGGGTTTCTATGGCTACACCTTC. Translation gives CASSPSGGFYGYTF.

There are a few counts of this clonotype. The CDR3 coding sequence is TGTGCCAGCAGCATCCCCGGTGTCGGGCCCAATCAGCCCCAGCATTTT. This encodes CASSIPGVGPNQPQHF. The chain uses TRBV7-2 and TRBJ1-5, with D uncertain. The CDR3 length is 16 residues. V lost 5 bases and J lost 3, with 17 bases in between. Germline CDR1 is SGHTA and CDR2 is FQGNSA.

DNA of the CDR3: TGTGCCAGCAGTTTGGCAGGGTGGGGTTCCTACGAGCAGTACTTC. The encoded protein is CASSLAGWGSYEQYF. This rearrangement joins TRBV27 to TRBJ2-7, with a weak D call TRBD1 (5 bases). The CDR3 runs 15 residues. Germline CDR1 MNHEY, CDR2 SMNVEV (reference sequence). The V end lost 3 bases, the J end lost 1 base, and 13 bases lay between the germline ends.

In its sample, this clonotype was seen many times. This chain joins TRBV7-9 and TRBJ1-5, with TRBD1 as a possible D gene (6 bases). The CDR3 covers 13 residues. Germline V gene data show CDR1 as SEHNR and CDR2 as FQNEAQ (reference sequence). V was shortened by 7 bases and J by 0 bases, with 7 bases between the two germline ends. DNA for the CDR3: TGTGCCAGCAAACAGGGTAGCAATCAGCCCCAGCATTTT. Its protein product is CASKQGSNQPQHF.

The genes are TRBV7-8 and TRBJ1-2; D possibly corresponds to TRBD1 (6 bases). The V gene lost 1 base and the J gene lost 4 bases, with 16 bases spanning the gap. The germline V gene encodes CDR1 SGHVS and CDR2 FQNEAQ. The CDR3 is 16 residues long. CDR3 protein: CASSLVVAGVFYGYTF. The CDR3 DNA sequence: TGTGCCAGCAGCTTAGTGGTGGCAGGGGTCTTCTATGGCTACACCTTC.

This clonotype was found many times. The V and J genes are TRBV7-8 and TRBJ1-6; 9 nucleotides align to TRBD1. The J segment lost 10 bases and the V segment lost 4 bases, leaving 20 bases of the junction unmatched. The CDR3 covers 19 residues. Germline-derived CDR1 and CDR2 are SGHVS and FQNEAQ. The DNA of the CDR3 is TGTGCCAGCAGCTCCCCGGGACAGGGAAAAGGAGAGCCGGGATCACCCCTCCACTTT. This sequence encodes CASSSPGQGKGEPGSPLHF.

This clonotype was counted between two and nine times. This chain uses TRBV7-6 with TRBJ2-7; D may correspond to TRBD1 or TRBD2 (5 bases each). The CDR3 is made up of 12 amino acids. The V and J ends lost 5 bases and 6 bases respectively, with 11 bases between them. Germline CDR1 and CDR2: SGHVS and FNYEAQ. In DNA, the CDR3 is TGTGCCAGCAGCCGGGACCGGGGCGAGCAGTACGTC. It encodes CASSRDRGEQYV.

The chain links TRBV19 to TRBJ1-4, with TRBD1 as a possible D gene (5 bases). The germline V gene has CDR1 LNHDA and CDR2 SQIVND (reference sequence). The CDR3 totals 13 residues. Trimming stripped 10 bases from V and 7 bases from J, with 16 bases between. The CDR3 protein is CATQQSRAEKLFF. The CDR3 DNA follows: TGTGCCACACAACAATCCAGGGCTGAAAAACTGTTTTTT. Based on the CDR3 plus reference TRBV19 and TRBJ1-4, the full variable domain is DGGITQSPKYLFRKEGQNVTLSCEQNLNHDAMYWYRQDPGQGLRLIYYSQIVNDFQKGDIAEGYSVSREKKESFPLTVTSAQKNPTAFYLCATQQSRAEKLFFGSGTQLSVL.

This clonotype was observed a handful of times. The CDR3 region has the DNA TGTGCCAGCACCTGGGACAACTACGAGCAGTACGTC. Its protein product is CASTWDNYEQYV. V is TRBV27 and J is TRBJ2-7; TRBD1 is a possible D gene (6 bases). V dropped 7 bases and J dropped 3 bases, with 10 bases sitting between them. The CDR3 consists of 12 residues. Looked up from germline, CDR1 is MNHEY and CDR2 is SMNVEV (reference sequence).

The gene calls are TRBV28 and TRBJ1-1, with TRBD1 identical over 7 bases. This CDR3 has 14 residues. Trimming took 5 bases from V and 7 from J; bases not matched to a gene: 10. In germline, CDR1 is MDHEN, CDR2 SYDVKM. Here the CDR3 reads CASSHFTRDSEAFF. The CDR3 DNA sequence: TGTGCCAGCAGTCACTTCACCCGGGACAGTGAAGCTTTCTTT.

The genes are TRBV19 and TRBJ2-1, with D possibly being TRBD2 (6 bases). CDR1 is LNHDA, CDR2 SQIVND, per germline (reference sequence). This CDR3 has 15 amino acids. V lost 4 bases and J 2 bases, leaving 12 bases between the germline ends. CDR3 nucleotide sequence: TGTGCCAGTAGTAGGGGGGACCCTACCTACAATGAGCAGTTCTTC. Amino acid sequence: CASSRGDPTYNEQFF.

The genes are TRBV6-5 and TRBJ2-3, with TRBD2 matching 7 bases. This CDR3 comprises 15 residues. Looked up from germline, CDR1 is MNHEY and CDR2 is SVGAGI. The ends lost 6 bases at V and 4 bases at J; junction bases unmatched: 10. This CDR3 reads CASSLSQRGPDTQYF. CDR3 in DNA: TGTGCCAGCAGCCTCTCGCAGCGGGGTCCAGATACGCAGTATTTT.

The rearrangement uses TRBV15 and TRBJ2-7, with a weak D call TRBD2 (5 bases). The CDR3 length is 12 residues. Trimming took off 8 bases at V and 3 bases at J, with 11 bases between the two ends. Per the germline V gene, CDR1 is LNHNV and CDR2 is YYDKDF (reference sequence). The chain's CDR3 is CATEGAYYEQYF. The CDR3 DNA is TGTGCCACCGAGGGAGCCTACTACGAGCAGTACTTC.

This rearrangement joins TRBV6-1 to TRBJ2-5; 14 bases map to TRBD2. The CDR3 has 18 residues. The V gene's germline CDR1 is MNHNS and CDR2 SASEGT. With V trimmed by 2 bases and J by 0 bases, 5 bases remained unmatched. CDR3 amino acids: CASSEWTSGGLNQETQYF. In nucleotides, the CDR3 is TGTGCCAGCAGTGAATGGACTAGCGGGGGGCTCAACCAAGAGACCCAGTACTTC.

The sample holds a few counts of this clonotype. The CDR3 sequence: CASRLHTGGGGNTIYF. CDR3 nucleotide sequence: TGTGCCAGCAGACTCCACACAGGGGGCGGTGGAAACACCATATATTTT. The chain employs TRBV12-3 or TRBV12-4 and TRBJ1-3; TRBD1 matches 9 bases. Trimming at V came to 6 bases and at J to 3 bases, leaving 9 bases not matched to a gene. This CDR3 contains 16 residues.

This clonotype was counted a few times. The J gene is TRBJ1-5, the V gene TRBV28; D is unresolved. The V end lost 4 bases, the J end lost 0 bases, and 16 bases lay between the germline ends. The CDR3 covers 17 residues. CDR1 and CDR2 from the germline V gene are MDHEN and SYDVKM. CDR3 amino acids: CASSSLREPYSNQPQHF. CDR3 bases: TGTGCCAGCAGTTCGCTCCGGGAGCCATATAGCAATCAGCCCCAGCATTTT. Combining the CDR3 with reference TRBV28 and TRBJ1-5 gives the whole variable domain DVKVTQSSRYLVKRTGEKVFLECVQDMDHENMFWYRQDPGLGLRLIYFSYDVKMKEKGDIPEGYSVSREKKERFSLILESASTNQTSMYLCASSSLREPYSNQPQHFGDGTRLSIL.